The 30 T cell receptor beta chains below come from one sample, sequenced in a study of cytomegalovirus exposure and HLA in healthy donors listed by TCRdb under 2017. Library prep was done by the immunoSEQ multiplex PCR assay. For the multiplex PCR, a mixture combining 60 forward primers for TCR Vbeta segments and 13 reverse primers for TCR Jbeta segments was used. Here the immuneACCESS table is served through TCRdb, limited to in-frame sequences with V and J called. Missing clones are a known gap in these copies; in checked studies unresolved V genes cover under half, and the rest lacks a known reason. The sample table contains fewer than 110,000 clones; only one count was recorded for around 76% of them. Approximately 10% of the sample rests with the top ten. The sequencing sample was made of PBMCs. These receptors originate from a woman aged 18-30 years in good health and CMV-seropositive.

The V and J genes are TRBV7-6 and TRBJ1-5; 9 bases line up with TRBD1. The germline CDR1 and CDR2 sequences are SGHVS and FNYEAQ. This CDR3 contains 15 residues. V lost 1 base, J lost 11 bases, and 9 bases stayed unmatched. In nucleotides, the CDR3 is TGTGCCAGCAGCTTAGGGACAGGGGATGGCGGGGCCCAGCATTTT. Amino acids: CASSLGTGDGGAQHF.

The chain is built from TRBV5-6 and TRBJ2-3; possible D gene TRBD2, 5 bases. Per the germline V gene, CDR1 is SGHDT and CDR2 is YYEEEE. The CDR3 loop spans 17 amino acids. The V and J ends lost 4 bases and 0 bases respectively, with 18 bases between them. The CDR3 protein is CASSRWGSVISTDTQYF. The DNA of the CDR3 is TGTGCCAGCAGCAGATGGGGTAGCGTAATAAGCACAGATACGCAGTATTTT.

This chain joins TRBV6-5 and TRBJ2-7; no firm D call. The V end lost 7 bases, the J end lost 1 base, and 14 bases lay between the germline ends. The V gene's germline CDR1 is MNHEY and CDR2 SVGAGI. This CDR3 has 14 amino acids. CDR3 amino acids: CASTWMGESYEQYF. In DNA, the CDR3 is TGTGCCAGCACTTGGATGGGCGAATCCTACGAGCAGTACTTC.

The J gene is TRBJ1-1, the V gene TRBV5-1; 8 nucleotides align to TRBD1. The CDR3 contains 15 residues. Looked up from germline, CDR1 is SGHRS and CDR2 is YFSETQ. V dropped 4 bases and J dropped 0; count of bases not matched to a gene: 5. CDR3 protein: CASSRTGSMNTEAFF. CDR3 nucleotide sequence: TGCGCCAGCAGCCGGACAGGGTCCATGAACACTGAAGCTTTCTTT.

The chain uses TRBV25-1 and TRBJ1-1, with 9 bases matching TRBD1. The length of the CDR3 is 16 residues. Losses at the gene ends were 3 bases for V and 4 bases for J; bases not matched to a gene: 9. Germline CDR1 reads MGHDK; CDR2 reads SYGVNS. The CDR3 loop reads CASSDPTGGYGTEAFF. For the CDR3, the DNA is TGTGCCAGCAGTGACCCTACAGGGGGCTACGGCACTGAAGCTTTCTTT. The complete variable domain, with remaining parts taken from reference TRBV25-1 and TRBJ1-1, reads EADIYQTPRYLVIGTGKKITLECSQTMGHDKMYWYQQDPGMELHLIHYSYGVNSTEKGDLSSESTVSRIRTEHFPLTLESARPSHTSQYLCASSDPTGGYGTEAFFGQGTRLTVV.

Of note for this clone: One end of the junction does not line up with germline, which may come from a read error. DNA of the CDR3: TGTGCCAGCTCACCAGCGACAGGGGGCTACGATGAGCAGTTCTTC. This encodes CASSPATGGYDEQFF. The chain carries TRBV18 and TRBJ2-1; 10 positions match TRBD1. Germline CDR1 is KGHSH and CDR2 is LQKENI. The length of the CDR3 is 15 residues.

CDR3 loop: CASSPGQGSTGELFF. Here the CDR3 DNA reads TGTGCCAGCAGCCCGGGACAGGGTAGCACCGGGGAGCTGTTTTTT. V usage is TRBV2 and J usage is TRBJ2-2, with 9 positions matching TRBD1. In germline, CDR1 is SNHLY, CDR2 FYNNEI. With 6 bases clipped from V and 4 bases from J, the junction kept 6 bases outside the gene matches. The CDR3 has 15 amino acids.

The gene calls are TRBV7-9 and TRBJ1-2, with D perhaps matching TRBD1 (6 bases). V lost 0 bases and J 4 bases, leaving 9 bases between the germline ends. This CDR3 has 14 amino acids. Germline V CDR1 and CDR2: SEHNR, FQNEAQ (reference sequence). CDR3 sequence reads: CASSLAGAIYGYTF. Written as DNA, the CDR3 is TGTGCCAGCAGCTTAGCGGGGGCCATCTATGGCTACACCTTC.

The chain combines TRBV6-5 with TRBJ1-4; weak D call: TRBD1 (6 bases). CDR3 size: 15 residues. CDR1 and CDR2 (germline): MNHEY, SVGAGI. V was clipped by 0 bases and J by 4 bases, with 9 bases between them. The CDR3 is CASSYSGGHNEKLFF. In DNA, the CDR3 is TGTGCCAGCAGTTACTCTGGGGGACATAATGAAAAACTGTTTTTT.

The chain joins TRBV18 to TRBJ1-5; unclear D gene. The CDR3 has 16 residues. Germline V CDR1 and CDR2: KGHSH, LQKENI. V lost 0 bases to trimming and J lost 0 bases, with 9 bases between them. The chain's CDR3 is CASSPPNSLSNQPQHF. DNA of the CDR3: TGTGCCAGCTCACCACCGAACAGTCTTAGCAATCAGCCCCAGCATTTT.

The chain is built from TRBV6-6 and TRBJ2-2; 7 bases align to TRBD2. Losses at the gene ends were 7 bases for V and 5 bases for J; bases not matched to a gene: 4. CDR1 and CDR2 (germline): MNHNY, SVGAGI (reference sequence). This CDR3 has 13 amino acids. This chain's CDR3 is CASIDGGTGELFF. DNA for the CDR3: TGTGCCAGCATTGACGGGGGGACCGGGGAGCTGTTTTTT.

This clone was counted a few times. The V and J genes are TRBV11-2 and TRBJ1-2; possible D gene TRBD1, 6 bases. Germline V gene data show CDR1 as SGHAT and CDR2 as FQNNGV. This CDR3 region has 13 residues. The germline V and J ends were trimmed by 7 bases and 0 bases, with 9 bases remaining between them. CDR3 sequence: CASTRDTNYGYTF. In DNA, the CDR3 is TGTGCCAGCACCCGGGACACTAACTATGGCTACACCTTC.

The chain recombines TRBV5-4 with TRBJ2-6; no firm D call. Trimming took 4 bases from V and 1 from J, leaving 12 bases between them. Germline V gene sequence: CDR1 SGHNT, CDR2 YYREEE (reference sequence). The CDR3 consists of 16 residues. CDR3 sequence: CASSTPTVSGANVLTF. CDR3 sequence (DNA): TGTGCCAGCAGCACCCCAACGGTGTCTGGGGCCAACGTCCTGACTTTC. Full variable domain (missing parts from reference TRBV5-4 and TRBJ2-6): ETGVTQSPTHLIKTRGQQVTLRCSSQSGHNTVSWYQQALGQGPQFIFQYYREEENGRGNFPPRFSGLQFPNYSSELNVNALELDDSALYLCASSTPTVSGANVLTFGAGSRLTVL.

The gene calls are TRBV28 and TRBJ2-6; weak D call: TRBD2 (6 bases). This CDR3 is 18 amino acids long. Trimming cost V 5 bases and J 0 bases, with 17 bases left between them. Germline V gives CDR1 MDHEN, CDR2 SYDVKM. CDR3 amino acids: CASSTRRGKSSGANVLTF. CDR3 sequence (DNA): TGTGCCAGCAGTACCCGGCGCGGGAAGAGCTCTGGGGCCAACGTCCTGACTTTC.

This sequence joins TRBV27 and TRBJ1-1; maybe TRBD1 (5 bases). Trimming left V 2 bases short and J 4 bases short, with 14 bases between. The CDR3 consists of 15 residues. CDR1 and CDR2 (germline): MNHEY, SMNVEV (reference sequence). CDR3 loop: CASSLQQGFGTEAFF. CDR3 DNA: TGTGCCAGCAGTTTACAGCAGGGTTTCGGCACTGAAGCTTTCTTT.

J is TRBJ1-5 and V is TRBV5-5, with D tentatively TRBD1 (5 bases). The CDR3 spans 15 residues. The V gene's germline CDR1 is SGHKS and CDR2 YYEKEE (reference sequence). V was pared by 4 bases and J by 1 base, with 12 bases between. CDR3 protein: CASSGGGGSNQPQHF. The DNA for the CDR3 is TGTGCCAGCAGCGGTGGTGGGGGGAGCAATCAGCCCCAGCATTTT.

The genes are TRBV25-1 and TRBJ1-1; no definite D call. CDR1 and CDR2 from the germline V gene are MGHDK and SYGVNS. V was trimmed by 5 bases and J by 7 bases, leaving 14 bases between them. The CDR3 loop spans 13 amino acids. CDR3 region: CASSLGGMGEAFF. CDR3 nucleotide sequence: TGTGCCAGCAGTCTGGGAGGGATGGGTGAAGCTTTCTTT.

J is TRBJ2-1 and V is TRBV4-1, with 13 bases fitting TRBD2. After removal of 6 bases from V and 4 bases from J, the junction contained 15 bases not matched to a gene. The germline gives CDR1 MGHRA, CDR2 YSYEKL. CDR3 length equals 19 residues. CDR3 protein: CASSQTSGRALLRYNEQFF. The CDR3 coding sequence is TGCGCCAGCAGTCAAACTAGCGGGAGGGCCCTCCTTCGGTACAATGAGCAGTTCTTC.

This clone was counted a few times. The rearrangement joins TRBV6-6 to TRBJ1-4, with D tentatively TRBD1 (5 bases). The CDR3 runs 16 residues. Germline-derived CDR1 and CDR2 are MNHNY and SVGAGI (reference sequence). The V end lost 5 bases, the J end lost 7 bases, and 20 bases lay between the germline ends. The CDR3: CASSPGWGGYGEKLFF. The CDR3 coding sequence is TGTGCCAGCAGTCCCGGTTGGGGGGGGTATGGTGAAAAACTGTTTTTT.

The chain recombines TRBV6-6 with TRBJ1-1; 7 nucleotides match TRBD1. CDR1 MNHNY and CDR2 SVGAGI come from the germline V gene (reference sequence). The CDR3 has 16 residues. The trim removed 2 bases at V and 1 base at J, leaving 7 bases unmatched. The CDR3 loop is CASSYISGTANTEAFF. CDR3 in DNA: TGTGCCAGCAGTTACATATCCGGGACAGCGAACACTGAAGCTTTCTTT.

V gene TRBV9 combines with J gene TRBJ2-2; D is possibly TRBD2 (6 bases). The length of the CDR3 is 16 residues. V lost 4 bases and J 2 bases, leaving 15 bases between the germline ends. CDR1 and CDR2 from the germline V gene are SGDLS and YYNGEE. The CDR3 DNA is TGTGCCAGCAGCAGCGGGTACAGGATTAACACCGGGGAGCTGTTTTTT. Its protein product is CASSSGYRINTGELFF.

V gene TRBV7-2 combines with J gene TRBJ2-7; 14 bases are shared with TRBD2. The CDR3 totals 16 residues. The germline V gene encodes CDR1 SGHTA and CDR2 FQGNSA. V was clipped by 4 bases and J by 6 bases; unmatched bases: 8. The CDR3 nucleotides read TGTGCCAGCAGCTCCCATACGACTAGCGGGAGGGCCGAGCAGTACTTC. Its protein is CASSSHTTSGRAEQYF. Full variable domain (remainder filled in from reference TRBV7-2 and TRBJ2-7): GAGVSQSPSNKVTEKGKDVELRCDPISGHTALYWYRQSLGQGLEFLIYFQGNSAPDKSGLPSDRFSAERTGGSVSTLTIQRTQQEDSAVYLCASSSHTTSGRAEQYFGPGTRLTVT.

CDR3 region: CASSSRTSGSYNEQFF. DNA for the CDR3: TGTGCCAGCAGCTCAAGGACTAGCGGGAGCTACAATGAGCAGTTCTTC. This chain links TRBV13 with TRBJ2-1; 13 bases fit TRBD2. There are 16 residues in the CDR3. Per the germline V gene, CDR1 is PRHDT and CDR2 is FYEKMQ (reference sequence). The junction had 3 bases not matched to a gene; V was cut back by 4 bases and J by 3 bases. Drawing the rest from reference TRBV13 and TRBJ2-1, the complete variable domain is AAGVIQSPRHLIKEKRETATLKCYPIPRHDTVYWYQQGPGQDPQFLISFYEKMQSDKGSIPDRFSAQQFSDYHSELNMSSLELGDSALYFCASSSRTSGSYNEQFFGPGTRLTVL.

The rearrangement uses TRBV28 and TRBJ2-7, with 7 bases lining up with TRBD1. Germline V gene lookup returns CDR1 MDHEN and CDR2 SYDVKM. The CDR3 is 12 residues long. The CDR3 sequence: CVISNRGRVQYF. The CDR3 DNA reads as TGTGTCATATCAAACAGGGGAAGAGTGCAGTACTTC.

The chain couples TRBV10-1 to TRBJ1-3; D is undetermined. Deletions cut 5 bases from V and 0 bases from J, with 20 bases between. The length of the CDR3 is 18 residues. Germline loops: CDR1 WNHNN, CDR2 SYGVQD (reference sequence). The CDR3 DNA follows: TGCGCCAGCAGTAGCGGCCGGGCACCTGATAGCTCTGGAAACACCATATATTTT. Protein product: CASSSGRAPDSSGNTIYF.

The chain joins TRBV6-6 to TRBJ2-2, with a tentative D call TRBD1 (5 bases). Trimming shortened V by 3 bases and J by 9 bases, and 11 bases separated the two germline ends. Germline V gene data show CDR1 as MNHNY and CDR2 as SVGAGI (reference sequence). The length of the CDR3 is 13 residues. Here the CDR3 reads CASSYSSGWELFF. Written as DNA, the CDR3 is TGTGCCAGCAGTTATTCCTCAGGGTGGGAGCTGTTTTTT.

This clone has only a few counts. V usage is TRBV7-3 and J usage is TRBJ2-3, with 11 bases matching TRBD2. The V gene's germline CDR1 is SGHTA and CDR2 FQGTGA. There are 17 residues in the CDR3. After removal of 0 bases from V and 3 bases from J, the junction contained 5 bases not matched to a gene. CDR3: CASSLTVAGGLTDTQYF. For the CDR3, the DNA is TGTGCCAGCAGCTTAACTGTAGCGGGAGGGTTAACAGATACGCAGTATTTT.

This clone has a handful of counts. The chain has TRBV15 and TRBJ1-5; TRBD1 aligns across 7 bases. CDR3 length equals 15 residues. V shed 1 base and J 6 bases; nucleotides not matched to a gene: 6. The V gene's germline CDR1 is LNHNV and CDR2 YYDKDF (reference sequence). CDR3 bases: TGTGCCACCAGCAGAGGGGGGACAGAGATTCAGCCCCAGCATTTT. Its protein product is CATSRGGTEIQPQHF.

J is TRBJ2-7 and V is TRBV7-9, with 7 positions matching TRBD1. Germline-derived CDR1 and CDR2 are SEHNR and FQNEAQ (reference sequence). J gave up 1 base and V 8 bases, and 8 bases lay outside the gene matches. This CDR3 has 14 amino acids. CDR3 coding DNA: TGTGCCAGCGCTAAGGGGGCCTCTTCCTACGAGCAGTACTTC. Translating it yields CASAKGASSYEQYF.

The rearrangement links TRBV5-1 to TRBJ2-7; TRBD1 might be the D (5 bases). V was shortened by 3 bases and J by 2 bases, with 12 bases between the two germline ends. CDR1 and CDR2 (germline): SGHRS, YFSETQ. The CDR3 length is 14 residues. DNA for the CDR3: TGCGCCAGCAGCTCTAGACAGCAAACCTACGAGCAGTACTTC. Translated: CASSSRQQTYEQYF.